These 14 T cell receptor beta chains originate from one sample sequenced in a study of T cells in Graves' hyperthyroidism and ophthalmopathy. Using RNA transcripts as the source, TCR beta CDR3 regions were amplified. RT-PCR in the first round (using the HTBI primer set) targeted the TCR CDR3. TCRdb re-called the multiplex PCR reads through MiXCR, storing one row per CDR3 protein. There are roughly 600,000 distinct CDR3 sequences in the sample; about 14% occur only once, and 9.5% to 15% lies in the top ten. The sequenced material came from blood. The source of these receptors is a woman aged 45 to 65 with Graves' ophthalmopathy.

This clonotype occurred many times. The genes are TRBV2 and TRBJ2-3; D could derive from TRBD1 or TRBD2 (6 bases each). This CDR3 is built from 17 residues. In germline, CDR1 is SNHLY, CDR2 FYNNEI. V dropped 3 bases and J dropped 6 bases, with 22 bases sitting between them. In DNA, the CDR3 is TGTGCCAGCAGTGAGAAGCTATTCGGGGGCCCCATGGATACGCAGTATTTT. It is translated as CASSEKLFGGPMDTQYF.

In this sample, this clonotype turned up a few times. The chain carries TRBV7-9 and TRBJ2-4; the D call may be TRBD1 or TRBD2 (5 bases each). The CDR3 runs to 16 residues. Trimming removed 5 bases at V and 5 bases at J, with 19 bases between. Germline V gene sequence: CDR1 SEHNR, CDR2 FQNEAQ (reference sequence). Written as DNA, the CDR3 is TGTGCCAGCAGCGCGGACTGGGACGGGTCGGAAAACATTCAGTACTTC. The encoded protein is CASSADWDGSENIQYF.

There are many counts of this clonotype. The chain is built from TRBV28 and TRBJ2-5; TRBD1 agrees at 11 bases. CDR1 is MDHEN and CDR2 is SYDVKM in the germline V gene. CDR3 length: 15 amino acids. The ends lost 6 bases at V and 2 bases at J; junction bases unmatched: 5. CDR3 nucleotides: TGTGCCAGCAGCCTGGGACAGGGGGAGCAAGAGACCCAGTACTTC. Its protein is CASSLGQGEQETQYF.

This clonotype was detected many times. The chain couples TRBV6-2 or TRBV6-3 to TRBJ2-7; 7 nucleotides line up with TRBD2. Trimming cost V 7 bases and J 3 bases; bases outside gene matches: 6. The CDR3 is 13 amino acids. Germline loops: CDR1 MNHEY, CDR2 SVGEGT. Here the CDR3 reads CASKRSGVYEQYF. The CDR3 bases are TGTGCCAGCAAGAGGAGCGGGGTCTACGAGCAGTACTTC.

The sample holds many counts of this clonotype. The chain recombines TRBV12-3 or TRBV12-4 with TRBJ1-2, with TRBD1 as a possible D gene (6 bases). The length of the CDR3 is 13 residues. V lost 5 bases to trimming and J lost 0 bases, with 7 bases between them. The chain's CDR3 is CASSRQANYGYTF. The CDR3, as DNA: TGTGCCAGCAGTCGACAGGCTAACTATGGCTACACCTTC.

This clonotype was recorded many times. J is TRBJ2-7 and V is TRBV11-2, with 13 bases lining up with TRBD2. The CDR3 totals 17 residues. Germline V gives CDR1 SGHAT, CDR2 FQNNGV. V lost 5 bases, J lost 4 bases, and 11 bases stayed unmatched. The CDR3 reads CASSQGGTSGIGYEQYF. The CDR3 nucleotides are TGTGCCAGCAGCCAAGGAGGGACTAGCGGGATAGGATACGAGCAGTACTTC.

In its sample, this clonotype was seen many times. The CDR3 region has the DNA TGTGCCAGCAGCCAAGATTTCCCCCCTAACACCGGGGAGCTGTTTTTT. This gives the protein CASSQDFPPNTGELFF. The gene calls are TRBV3-1 and TRBJ2-2; unclear D gene. V lost 0 bases to trimming and J lost 2 bases, with 10 bases between them. This CDR3 has 16 amino acids. CDR1 and CDR2 from the germline V gene are LGHDT and YNNKEL (reference sequence).

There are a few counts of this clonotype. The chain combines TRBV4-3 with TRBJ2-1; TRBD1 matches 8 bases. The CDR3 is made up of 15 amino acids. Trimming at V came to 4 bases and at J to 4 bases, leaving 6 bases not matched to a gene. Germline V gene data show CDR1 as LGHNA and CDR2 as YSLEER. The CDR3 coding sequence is TGCGCCAGCAGCCCCCCCGGGACAGGATACAATGAGCAGTTCTTC. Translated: CASSPPGTGYNEQFF.

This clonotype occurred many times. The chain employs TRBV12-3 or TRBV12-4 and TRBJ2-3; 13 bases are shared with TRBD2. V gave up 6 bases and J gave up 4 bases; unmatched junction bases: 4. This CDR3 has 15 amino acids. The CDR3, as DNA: TGTGCCAGCAGAACTAGCGGGAGGGCCTCAGATACGCAGTATTTT. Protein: CASRTSGRASDTQYF.

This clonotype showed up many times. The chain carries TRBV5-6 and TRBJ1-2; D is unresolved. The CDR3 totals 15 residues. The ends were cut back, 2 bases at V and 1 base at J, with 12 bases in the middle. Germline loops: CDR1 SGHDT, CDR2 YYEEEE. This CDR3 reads CASSLIVVDNYGYTF. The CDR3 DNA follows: TGTGCCAGCAGCTTAATCGTGGTAGATAACTATGGCTACACCTTC.

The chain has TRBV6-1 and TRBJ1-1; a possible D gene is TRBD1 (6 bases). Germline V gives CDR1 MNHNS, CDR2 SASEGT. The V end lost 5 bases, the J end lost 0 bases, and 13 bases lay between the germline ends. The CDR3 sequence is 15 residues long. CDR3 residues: CASSQLQGLNTEAFF. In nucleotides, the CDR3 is TGTGCCAGCAGTCAATTACAGGGTCTGAACACTGAAGCTTTCTTT.

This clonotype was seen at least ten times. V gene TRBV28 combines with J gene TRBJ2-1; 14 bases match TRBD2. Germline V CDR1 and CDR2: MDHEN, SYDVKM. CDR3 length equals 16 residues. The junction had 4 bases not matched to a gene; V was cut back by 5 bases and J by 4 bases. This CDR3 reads CASSEGLAGAYNEQFF. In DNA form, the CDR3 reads TGTGCCAGCAGTGAGGGACTAGCGGGAGCTTACAATGAGCAGTTCTTC.

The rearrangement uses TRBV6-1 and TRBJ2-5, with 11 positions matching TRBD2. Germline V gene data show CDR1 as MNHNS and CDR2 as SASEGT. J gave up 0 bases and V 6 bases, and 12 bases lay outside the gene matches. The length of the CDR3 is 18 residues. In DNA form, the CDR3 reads TGTGCCAGCAGGGACCCACTAGCGGGAGCCTCCTACCAAGAGACCCAGTACTTC. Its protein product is CASRDPLAGASYQETQYF.

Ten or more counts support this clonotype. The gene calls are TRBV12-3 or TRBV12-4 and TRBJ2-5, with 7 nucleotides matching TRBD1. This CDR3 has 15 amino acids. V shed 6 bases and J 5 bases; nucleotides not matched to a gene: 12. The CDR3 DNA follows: TGTGCCAGCAGCCTCCGCGGGCAGGGGGTTGAGACCCAGTACTTC. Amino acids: CASSLRGQGVETQYF.